This T cell receptor (beta chain) was recorded in a study of T cell responses to AZD1222 COVID-19 vaccine (dated by TCRdb to the early 2020s). Study-level background: AZD1222 recipients whose second dose came at about 4 weeks and those whose second dose came at about 12 weeks were combined into one group, since spike-specific TCR depth and breadth did not differ between the two schedules. Trial participants were enrolled by age into subgroups of 18-55, 56-69 and 70-plus years, and around 140, 26 and 57 TCR-sequenced participants, respectively, were included in these subgroups. A total of about 250 trial participants underwent TCR sequencing, of whom 207 had received two doses of AZD1222 and 26 had received two doses of the MenACWY control vaccine.

The paper's findings and limits, for the study overall: Because no day 14 peak-response samples were available, repertoires were characterized only after the peak T cell response. Participants were mostly white British, with more females than males. The authors suggested clonal diversity may have been underestimated. The vaccine-associated CD4 TCRs covered the entire spike protein, and the dominant responses fell in regions 160-218 and 743-854. Spike-specific TCR breadth and depth rose significantly after two AZD1222 doses compared with day 0 and with MenACWY recipients. Only five to seven AZD1222 recipients were SARS-CoV-2 seropositive at baseline, limiting conclusions about previously exposed vaccinees. The 56-69-year group was small, and its depth increase did not reach significance, likely because of low power. Nearly half of unique spike-specific TCRs reportedly recognized epitopes outside regions mutated in the B.1.351 and B.1.1.7 variants.

The CDR3 regions of human TCRbeta chains were analyzed by immunosequencing. As for the original processing: TCRs in the repertoires were compared against a reference library of SARS-CoV-2-specific TCRs that had been generated with the MIRA antigen-specificity platform. Breadth was defined as the fraction of unique TCRs that were SARS-CoV-2-associated, and depth was defined as the fraction of total T cells that were SARS-CoV-2-associated. Using the MIRA data, every spike-specific TCR was mapped to the spike region that the TCR reacted to and assigned to either a CD4 or a CD8 class. Log10-transformed breadth and depth values were compared by one-way ANOVA with Sidak's multiple comparisons tests. TCRdb retrieved this table from immuneACCESS and kept in-frame rearrangements only. Not all clones are present; in checked studies, unresolved V genes account for under half, and no reason is known for the remainder. That table is the source of V, J and clone size, and D and trimming were worked out from the DNA. For this sample there are more than 80,000 clones; roughly 90% appear just once. Clones ranked in the top ten supply approximately 5% of the sample.

Remarks on this clone: Its target antigen remains unknown. No base qualities exist here, and no much larger clone lies one base off it.

The CDR3 goes from the cysteine to the phenylalanine over 15 residues. The only DNA kept is the CDR3, 45 bases in frame from the first base. V is reduced by 1 base and J by 1 base, leaving a spacing of 10 bases between them. The germline V gene (reference sequence) yields LNHDA for CDR1 and SQIVND for CDR2. Reading the label with the study, this specimen's time point is: baseline before first vaccination. Vaccinee samples were obtained from the UK trials COV001 and COV002, which included a single-blind randomized controlled phase 2/3 trial of AZD1222 (ChAdOx1 nCoV-19) in healthy adults. Trial participant PBMC samples were collected at day 0 and day 28 after the second dose for TCRbeta chain sequencing.

Rearrangement joined TRBV19 to TRBJ1-1, with the identity of the D gene unclear. The material sequenced was peripheral blood, taken on day 0 of AZD1222 vaccination. This receptor was identified in an adult in good health. The nucleotide sequence is TGTGCCAGTAGTATAGGCCGGAGGAGGAACACTGAAGCTTTCTTT. This is translated as CASSIGRRRNTEAFF.